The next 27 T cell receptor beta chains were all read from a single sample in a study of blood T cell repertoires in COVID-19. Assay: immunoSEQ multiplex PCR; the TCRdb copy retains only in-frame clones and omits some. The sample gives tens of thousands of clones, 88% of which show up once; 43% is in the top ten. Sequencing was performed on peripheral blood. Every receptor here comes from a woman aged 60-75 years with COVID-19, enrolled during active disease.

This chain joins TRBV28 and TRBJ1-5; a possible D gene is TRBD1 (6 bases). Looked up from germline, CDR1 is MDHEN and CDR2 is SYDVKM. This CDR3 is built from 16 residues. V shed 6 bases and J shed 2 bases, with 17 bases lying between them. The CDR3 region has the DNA TGTGCCAGCAGCCCCCTCGACAGGCGGGGCAATCAGCCCCAGCATTTT. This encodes CASSPLDRRGNQPQHF.

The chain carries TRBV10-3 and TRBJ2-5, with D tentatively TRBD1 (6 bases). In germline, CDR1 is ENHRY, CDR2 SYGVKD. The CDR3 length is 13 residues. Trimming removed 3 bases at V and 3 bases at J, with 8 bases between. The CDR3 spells CAISDRQEETQYF. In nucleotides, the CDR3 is TGTGCCATCAGTGACCGACAGGAAGAGACCCAGTACTTC.

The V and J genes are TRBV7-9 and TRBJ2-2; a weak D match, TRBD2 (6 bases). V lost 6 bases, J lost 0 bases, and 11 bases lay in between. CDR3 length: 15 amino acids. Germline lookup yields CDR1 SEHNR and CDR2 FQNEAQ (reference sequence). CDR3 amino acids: CASRAAGSNTGELFF. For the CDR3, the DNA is TGTGCCAGCAGGGCCGCGGGATCGAACACCGGGGAGCTGTTTTTT.

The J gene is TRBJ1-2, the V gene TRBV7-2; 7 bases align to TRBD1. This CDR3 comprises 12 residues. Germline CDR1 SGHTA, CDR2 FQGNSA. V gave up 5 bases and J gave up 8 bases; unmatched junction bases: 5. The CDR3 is CASSTGDGGYTF. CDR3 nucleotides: TGTGCCAGCAGCACAGGGGATGGAGGCTACACCTTC.

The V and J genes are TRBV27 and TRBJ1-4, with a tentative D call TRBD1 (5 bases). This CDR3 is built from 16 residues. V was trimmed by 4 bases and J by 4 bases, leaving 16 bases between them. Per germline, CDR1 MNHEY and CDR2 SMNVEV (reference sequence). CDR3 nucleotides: TGTGCCAGCAGTTCCCAACCCCCAGGGAATAATGAAAAACTGTTTTTT. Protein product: CASSSQPPGNNEKLFF. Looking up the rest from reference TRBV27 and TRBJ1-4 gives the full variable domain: EAQVTQNPRYLITVTGKKLTVTCSQNMNHEYMSWYRQDPGLGLRQIYYSMNVEVTDKGDVPEGYKVSRKEKRNFPLILESPSPNQTSLYFCASSSQPPGNNEKLFFGSGTQLSVL.

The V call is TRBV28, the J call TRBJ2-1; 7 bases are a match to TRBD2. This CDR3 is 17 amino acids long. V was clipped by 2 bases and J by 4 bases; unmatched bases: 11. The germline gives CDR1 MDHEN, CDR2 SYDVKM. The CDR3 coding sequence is TGTGCCAGCAGTTTAAATGCTGGCCTAGCGGAGTACAATGAGCAGTTCTTC. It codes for CASSLNAGLAEYNEQFF. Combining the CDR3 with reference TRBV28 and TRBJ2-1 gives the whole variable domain DVKVTQSSRYLVKRTGEKVFLECVQDMDHENMFWYRQDPGLGLRLIYFSYDVKMKEKGDIPEGYSVSREKKERFSLILESASTNQTSMYLCASSLNAGLAEYNEQFFGPGTRLTVL.

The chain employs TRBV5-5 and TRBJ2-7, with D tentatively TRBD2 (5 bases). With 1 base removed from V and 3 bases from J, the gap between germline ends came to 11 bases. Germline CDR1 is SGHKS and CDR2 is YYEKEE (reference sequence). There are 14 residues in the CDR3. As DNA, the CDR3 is TGTGCCAGCAGCTTGTATCGGGGAAGCTACGAGCAGTACTTC. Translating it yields CASSLYRGSYEQYF.

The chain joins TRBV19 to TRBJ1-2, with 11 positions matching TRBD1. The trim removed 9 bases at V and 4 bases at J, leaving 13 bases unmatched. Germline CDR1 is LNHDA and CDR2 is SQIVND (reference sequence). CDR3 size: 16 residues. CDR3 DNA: TGTGCCAGCTGGCCATCGGGACAGGGGGTAGGCTATGGCTACACCTTC. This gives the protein CASWPSGQGVGYGYTF.

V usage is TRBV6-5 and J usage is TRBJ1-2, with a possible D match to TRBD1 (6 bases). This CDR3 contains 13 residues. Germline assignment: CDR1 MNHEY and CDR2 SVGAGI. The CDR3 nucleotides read TGTGCTATTACGACAGGAACATTCTATGGCTACACCTTC. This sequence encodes CAITTGTFYGYTF.

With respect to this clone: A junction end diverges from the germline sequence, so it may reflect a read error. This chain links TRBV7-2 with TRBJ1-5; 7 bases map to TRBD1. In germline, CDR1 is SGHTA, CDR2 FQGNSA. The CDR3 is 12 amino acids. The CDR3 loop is CASSIERGPSIF. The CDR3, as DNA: TGTGCCAGCAGCATAGAGAGGGGGCCCAGCATTTTT.

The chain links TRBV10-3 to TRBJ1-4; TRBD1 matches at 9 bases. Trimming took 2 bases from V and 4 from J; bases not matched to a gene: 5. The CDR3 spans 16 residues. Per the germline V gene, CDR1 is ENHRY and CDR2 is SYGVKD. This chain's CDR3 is CAISEASGQGNEKLFF. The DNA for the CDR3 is TGTGCCATCAGTGAGGCCTCGGGACAGGGTAATGAAAAACTGTTTTTT.

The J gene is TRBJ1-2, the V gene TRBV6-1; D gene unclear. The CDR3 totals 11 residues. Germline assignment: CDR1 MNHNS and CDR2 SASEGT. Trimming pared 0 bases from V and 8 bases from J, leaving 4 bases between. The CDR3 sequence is CASSEARGYTF. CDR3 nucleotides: TGTGCCAGCAGTGAAGCGAGGGGCTACACCTTC.

The CDR3 DNA reads as TGTGCCAGCAGCACTACTTACGGGGGCTACACCTTC. It specifies CASSTTYGGYTF. V gene TRBV11-3 combines with J gene TRBJ1-2, with D uncertain. Germline loops: CDR1 SGHNT, CDR2 YENEEA. V shed 5 bases and J shed 8 bases, with 12 bases lying between them. The CDR3 has 12 residues.

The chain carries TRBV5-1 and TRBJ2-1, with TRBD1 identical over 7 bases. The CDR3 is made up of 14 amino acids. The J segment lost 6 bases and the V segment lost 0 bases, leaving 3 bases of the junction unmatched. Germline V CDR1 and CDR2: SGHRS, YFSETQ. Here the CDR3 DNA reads TGCGCCAGCAGCTTGGGACAGGGAATCAATGAGCAGTTCTTC. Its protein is CASSLGQGINEQFF.

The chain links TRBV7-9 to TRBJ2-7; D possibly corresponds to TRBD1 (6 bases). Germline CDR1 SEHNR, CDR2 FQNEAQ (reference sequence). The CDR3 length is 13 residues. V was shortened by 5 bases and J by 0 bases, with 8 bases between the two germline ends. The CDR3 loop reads CASSRDNSYEQYF. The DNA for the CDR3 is TGTGCCAGCAGCCGGGACAACTCCTACGAGCAGTACTTC.

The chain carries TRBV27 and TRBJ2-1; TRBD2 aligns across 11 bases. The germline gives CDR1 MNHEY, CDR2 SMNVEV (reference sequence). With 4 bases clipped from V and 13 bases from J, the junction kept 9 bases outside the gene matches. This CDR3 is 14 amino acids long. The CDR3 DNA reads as TGTGCCAGCAGTTCCCAGACTAGCGGGACCTTCCAGTTCTTC. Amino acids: CASSSQTSGTFQFF.

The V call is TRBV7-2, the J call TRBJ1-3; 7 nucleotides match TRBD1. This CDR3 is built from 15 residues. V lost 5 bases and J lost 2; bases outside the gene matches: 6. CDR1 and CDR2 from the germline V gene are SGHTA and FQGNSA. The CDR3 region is CASSPGQATGNTIYF. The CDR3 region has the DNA TGTGCCAGCAGCCCCGGACAGGCGACTGGAAACACCATATATTTT. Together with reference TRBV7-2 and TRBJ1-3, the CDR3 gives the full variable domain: GAGVSQSPSNKVTEKGKDVELRCDPISGHTALYWYRQSLGQGLEFLIYFQGNSAPDKSGLPSDRFSAERTGGSVSTLTIQRTQQEDSAVYLCASSPGQATGNTIYFGEGSWLTVV.

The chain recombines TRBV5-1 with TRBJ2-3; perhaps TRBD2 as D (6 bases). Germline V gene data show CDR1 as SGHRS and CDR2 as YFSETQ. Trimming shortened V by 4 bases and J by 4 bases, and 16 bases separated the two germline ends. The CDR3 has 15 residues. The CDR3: CASSTGEVGADTQYF. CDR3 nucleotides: TGCGCCAGCAGCACGGGAGAGGTAGGGGCAGATACGCAGTATTTT.

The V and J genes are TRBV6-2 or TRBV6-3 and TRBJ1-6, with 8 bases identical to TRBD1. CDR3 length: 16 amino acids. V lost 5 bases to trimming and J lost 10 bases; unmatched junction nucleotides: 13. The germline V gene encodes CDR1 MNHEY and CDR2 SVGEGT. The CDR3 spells CASSQPETGVRSPLHF. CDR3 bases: TGTGCCAGCAGTCAACCGGAGACAGGGGTAAGATCACCCCTCCACTTT.

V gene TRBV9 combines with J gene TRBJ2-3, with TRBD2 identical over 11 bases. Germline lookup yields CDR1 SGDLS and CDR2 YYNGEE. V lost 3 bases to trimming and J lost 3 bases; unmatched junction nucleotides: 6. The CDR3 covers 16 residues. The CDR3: CASSADLAGGTDTQYF. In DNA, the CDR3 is TGTGCCAGCAGCGCAGATTTAGCGGGAGGGACAGATACGCAGTATTTT. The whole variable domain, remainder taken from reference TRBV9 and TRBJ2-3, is DSGVTQTPKHLITATGQRVTLRCSPRSGDLSVYWYQQSLDQGLQFLIQYYNGEERAKGNILERFSAQQFPDLHSELNLSSLELGDSALYFCASSADLAGGTDTQYFGPGTRLTVL.

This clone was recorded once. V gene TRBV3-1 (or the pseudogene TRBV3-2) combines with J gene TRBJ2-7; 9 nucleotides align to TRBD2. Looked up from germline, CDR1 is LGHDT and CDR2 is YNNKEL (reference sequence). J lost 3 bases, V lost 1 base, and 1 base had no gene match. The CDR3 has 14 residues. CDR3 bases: TGTGCCAGCAGCCAAGGGCGGGAGGGCTACGAGCAGTACTTC. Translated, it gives CASSQGREGYEQYF.

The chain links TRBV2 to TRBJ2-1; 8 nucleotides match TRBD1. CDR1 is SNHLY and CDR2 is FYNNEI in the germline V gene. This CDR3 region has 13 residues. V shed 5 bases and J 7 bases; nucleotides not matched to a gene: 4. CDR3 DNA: TGTGCCAGCAGTAAGGACAGGGAAAATGAGCAGTTCTTC. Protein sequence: CASSKDRENEQFF.

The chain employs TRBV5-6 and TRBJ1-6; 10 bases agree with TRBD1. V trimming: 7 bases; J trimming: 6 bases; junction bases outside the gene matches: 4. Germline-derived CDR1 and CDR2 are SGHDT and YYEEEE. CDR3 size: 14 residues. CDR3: CASGRQGANSPLHF. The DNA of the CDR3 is TGTGCCAGCGGTCGACAGGGGGCTAATTCACCCCTCCACTTT. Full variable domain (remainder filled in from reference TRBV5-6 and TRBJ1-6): DAGVTQSPTHLIKTRGQQVTLRCSPKSGHDTVSWYQQALGQGPQFIFQYYEEEERQRGNFPDRFSGHQFPNYSSELNVNALLLGDSALYLCASGRQGANSPLHFGNGTRLTVT.

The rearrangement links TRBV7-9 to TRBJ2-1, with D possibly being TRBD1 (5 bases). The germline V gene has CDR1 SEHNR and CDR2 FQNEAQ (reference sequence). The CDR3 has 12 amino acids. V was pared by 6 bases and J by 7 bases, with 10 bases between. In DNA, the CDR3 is TGTGCCAGCAGTCCGACAGCGAATGAGCAGTTCTTC. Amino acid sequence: CASSPTANEQFF.

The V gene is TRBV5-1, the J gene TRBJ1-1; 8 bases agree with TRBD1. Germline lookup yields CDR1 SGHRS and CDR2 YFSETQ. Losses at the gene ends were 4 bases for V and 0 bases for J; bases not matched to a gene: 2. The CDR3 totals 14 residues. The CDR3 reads CASSRTGMNTEAFF. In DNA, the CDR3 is TGCGCCAGCAGCCGGACAGGGATGAACACTGAAGCTTTCTTT.

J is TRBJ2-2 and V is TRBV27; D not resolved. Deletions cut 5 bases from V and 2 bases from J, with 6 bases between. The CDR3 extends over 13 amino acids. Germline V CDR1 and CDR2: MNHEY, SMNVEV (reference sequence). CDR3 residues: CASSDLNTGELFF. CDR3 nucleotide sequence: TGTGCCAGCAGTGACTTAAACACCGGGGAGCTGTTTTTT.

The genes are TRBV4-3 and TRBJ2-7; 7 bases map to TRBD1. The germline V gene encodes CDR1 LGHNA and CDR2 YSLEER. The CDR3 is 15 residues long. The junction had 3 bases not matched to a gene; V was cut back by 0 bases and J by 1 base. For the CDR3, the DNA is TGCGCCAGCAGCCAAGATAGACAGGGATCCTACGAGCAGTACTTC. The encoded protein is CASSQDRQGSYEQYF.